This T cell receptor (beta chain) stems from a study of CD8 T cells in ankylosing spondylitis. Unmatched junction bases numbered 6, after V lost 8 bases and J lost 6 bases. The CDR3 contains 12 residues. Germline V gene data show CDR1 as GTSNPN and CDR2 as SVGIG (reference sequence). The authors made TCR beta libraries by quantitative 5'-RACE with molecular barcodes. TCRdb re-called the 5' RACE reads with MiXCR, one entry per CDR3 protein. The sample carries approximately 200,000 distinct CDR3 sequences, about 13% recorded once. The chain links TRBV30 to TRBJ2-7; TRBD2 aligns across 11 bases. The origin of this receptor is a male donor with ankylosing spondylitis or in good health (not recorded which). Sequencing was carried out using blood, either unsorted or a sorted T cell fraction (not recorded which). The CDR3 region is CAASLAGAEQYF. CDR3 DNA sequence: TGTGCCGCCTCACTAGCGGGAGCCGAGCAGTACTTC.